This is a list of T cell receptor beta chains from one sample in a study of blood T cell repertoires in COVID-19. Produced via immunoSEQ multiplex PCR; TCRdb's table is partial and in-frame only. The sample lists more than 200,000 clones; 88% were seen once. The sequenced sample consisted of peripheral blood. The receptors were gathered from a woman aged 60-75 years with acute or convalescent COVID-19. Each CDR3 is given without its conserved first and last residue.

j_call,v_call,cdr3_aa
TRBJ2-5,TRBV18,ASSPSGETQY
TRBJ2-5,TRBV11-2,ASSSDRGLEETQY
TRBJ2-1,TRBV6-1,ASSEVGGLPYNEQF
TRBJ1-2,TRBV4-2,ASSQDSGQPNYGYT
TRBJ1-6,TRBV27,ASSLSDSRFHSPLH
TRBJ2-3,TRBV7-9,ASSLRQGLTDTQY
TRBJ1-2,TRBV18,ASSPSGNYGYT
TRBJ2-7,TRBV10-3,AISEAASYEQY
TRBJ2-1,TRBV7-2,ASSPPRSTDNEQF
TRBJ2-5,TRBV5-1,ASSLGPAGEGETQY
TRBJ2-7,TRBV10-3,AISEGAGGPYEQY
TRBJ1-5,TRBV4-2,ASSQNRGFDQPQH
TRBJ2-3,TRBV2,ASNRDRGSTDTQY
TRBJ1-2,TRBV9,ASRSKGGNYGYT
TRBJ2-7,TRBV19,ASSILGTLGMYEQY
TRBJ1-2,TRBV9,ASSPRTGGGYGYT